The subject of this entry is one T cell receptor beta chain. As originally analysed: Nucleated cell number was recorded as an estimate derived from reference gene primer amplification. Generated by immunoSEQ multiplex PCR, the TCRdb table keeps only in-frame clones and is missing some. The V and J calls and clone size were taken over from that table, and D and trimming were inferred from the DNA. Of about 99,000 clones listed, roughly nine tenths were seen once; the top ten hold roughly 6%. CDR1 MNHNY and CDR2 SVGAGI come from the germline V gene (reference sequence). CDR3 length: 16 amino acids. Trimming shortened V by 5 bases and J by 2 bases, and 19 bases separated the two germline ends. The data originate from a study of blood T cell repertoires in COVID-19. Study at large: The origin of the acute and convalescent COVID-19 samples was the United States, Italy and Spain. Nucleic acid was either cDNA or gDNA, and it came from T cells, B-cell-depleted T cells, or PBMCs.

The source material was peripheral blood. The origin of this receptor is a human donor in a cohort sampled during active COVID-19. The chain carries TRBV6-6 and TRBJ2-7; the D gene is possibly TRBD1 (5 bases). The DNA for the CDR3 is TGTGCCAGCAGTCCCAGATGGGGCATACTCCCCTACGAGCAGTACTTC. Its translation: CASSPRWGILPYEQYF.